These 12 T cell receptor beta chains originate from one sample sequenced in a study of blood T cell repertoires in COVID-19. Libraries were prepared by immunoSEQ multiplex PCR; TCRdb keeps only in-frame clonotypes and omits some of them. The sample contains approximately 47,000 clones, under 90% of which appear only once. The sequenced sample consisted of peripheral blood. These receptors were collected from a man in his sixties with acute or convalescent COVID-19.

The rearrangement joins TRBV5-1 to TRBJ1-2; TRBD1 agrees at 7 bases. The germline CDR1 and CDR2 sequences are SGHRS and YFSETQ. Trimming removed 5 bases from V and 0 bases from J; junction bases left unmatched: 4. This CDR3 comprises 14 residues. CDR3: CASSPGTANYGYTF. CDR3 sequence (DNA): TGCGCCAGCAGTCCCGGGACAGCTAACTATGGCTACACCTTC.

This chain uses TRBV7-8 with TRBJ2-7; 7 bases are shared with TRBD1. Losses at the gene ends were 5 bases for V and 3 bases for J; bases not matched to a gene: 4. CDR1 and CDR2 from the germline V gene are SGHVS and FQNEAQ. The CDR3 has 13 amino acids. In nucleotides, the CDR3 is TGTGCCAGCAGCCATGGACAGGTCTACGAGCAGTACTTC. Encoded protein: CASSHGQVYEQYF.

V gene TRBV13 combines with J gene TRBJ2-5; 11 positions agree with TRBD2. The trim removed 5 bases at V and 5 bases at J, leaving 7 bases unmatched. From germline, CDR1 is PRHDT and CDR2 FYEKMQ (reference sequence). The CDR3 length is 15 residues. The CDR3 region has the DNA TGTGCCAGCAGCCCTCCGACTAGCGGGGTTGAGACCCAGTACTTC. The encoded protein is CASSPPTSGVETQYF.

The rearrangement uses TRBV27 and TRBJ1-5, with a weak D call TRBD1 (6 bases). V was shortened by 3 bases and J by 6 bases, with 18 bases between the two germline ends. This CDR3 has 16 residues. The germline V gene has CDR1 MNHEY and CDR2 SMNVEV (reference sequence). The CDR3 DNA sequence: TGTGCCAGCAGTTTTTGTTCAGGGGTTGTTTGTCAGCCCCAGCATTTT. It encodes CASSFCSGVVCQPQHF.

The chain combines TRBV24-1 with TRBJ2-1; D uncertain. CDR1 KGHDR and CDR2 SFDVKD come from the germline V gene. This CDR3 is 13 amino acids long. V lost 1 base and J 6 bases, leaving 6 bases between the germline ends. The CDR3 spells CATSDFSSNEQFF. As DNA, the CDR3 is TGTGCCACCAGTGATTTCAGTTCCAATGAGCAGTTCTTC.

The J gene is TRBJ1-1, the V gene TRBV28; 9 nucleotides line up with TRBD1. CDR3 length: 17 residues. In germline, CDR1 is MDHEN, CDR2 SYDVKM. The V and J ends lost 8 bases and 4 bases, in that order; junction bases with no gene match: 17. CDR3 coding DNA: TGTGCCAGCCATCTAACCGGACAGGGGAGGTCTGGCACTGAAGCTTTCTTT. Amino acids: CASHLTGQGRSGTEAFF.

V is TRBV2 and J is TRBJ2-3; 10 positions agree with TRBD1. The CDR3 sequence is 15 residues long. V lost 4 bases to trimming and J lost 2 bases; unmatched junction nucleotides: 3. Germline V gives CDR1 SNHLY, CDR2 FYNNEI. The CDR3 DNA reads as TGTGCCAGCAGTGGGACAGGGGGGACCACAGATACGCAGTATTTT. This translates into CASSGTGGTTDTQYF.

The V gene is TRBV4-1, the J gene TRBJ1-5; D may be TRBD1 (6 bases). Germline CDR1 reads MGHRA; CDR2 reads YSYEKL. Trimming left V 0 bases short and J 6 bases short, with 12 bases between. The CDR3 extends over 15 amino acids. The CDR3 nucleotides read TGCGCCAGCAGCCAAGATCGGGGGGGCGGTCAGCCCCAGCATTTT. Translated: CASSQDRGGGQPQHF.

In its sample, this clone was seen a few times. CDR3 in amino acids: CASRLSPGTPSYEQYF. The DNA for the CDR3 is TGTGCCAGCAGGCTTTCCCCCGGGACACCTTCCTACGAGCAGTACTTC. J is TRBJ2-7 and V is TRBV5-6; D might be TRBD1 (6 bases). V was cut by 5 bases and J by 1 base, with 19 bases left in between. Germline CDR1 reads SGHDT; CDR2 reads YYEEEE. The CDR3 loop spans 16 amino acids.

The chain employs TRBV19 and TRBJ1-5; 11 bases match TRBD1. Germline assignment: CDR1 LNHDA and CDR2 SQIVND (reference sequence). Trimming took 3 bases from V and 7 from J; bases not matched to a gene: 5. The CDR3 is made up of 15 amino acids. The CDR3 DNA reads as TGTGCCAGTAGTATGCAGGACAGGGGGCAACAGCCCCAGCATTTT. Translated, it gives CASSMQDRGQQPQHF. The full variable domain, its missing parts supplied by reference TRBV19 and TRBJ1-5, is DGGITQSPKYLFRKEGQNVTLSCEQNLNHDAMYWYRQDPGQGLRLIYYSQIVNDFQKGDIAEGYSVSREKKESFPLTVTSAQKNPTAFYLCASSMQDRGQQPQHFGDGTRLSIL.

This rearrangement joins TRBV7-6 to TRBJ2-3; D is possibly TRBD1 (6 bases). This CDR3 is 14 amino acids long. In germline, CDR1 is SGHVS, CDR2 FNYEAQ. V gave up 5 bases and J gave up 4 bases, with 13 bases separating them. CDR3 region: CASSELRGSDTQYF. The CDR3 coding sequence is TGTGCCAGCAGCGAACTCAGGGGTTCAGATACGCAGTATTTT.

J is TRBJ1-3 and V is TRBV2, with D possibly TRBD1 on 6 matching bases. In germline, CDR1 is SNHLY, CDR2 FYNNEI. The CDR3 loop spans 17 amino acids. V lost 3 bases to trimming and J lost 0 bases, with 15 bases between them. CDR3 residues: CASSEWAGVSSGNTIYF. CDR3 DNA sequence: TGTGCCAGCAGTGAGTGGGCAGGGGTGAGCTCTGGAAACACCATATATTTT.